This T cell receptor beta chain came from a study of PD-L1 blockade in urothelial cancer. Study-level background: Patients began atezolizumab, 1,200 mg intravenously every 3 weeks, in about 2014. Study outcomes and limitations: Lower than median blood TCR clonality before treatment predicted better survival.

About this clone itself: The antigen is unknown.

The CDR3 has 12 amino acids. Germline V lookup: CDR1 SGHVS, CDR2 FQNEAQ. Trimming took off 6 bases at V and 7 bases at J, with 12 bases between the two ends. Using immunoSEQ multiplex PCR, the repertoire was profiled, and TCRdb retains in-frame clones only, with some absent. The table lists about 84,000 clones, roughly 87% of them singletons. Sequenced here: PBMCs, sampled around atezolizumab (anti-PD-L1) treatment. The TCR originated in a man between 65 and 85 years old with urothelial cancer. The V and J genes are TRBV7-8 and TRBJ2-5; maybe TRBD2 (6 bases). This CDR3 is CASREGEVTQYF. CDR3 nucleotide sequence: TGTGCCAGCAGGGAGGGTGAAGTGACCCAGTACTTC.